The T cell receptor (beta chain) described here comes from a study of blood T cell repertoires in COVID-19. About the study: PBMCs, B-cell-depleted T cells, or T cells were the source of the cDNA or gDNA that made up the material.

Losses at the gene ends were 4 bases for V and 3 bases for J; bases not matched to a gene: 12. Germline V lookup: CDR1 LNHDA, CDR2 SQIVND (reference sequence). CDR3 length: 18 residues. Libraries were prepared by immunoSEQ multiplex PCR; TCRdb keeps only in-frame clonotypes and omits some of them. The table has approximately 500,000 clones, 70% to 90% seen once; the top ten hold approximately 2%. V and J are TRBV19 and TRBJ2-3, with 11 bases identical to TRBD2. Sequencing was done on a sample of PBMCs or T cells enriched from blood (not recorded which). This receptor was obtained from a middle-aged woman who had recovered from COVID-19. This chain's CDR3 is CASSRIAGGLPGTDTQYF. CDR3 coding DNA: TGTGCCAGTAGTAGAATAGCGGGAGGGCTCCCCGGGACAGATACGCAGTATTTT.